What follows are 16 T cell receptor beta chains derived from one specimen sequenced in a study of CD8 T cells in Susac syndrome. An input of 0.5 to 1 ug of RNA was subjected to reverse transcription using random hexamers. TCRdb re-called the immunoSEQ multiplex PCR reads through MiXCR, storing one row per CDR3 protein. The table lists some 190,000 distinct CDR3 sequences, 95% of them singletons, with approximately 0.094% in the top ten. Input material: CD4+ T cells from PBMCs. The receptors originated from a human donor in good health.

This chain uses TRBV30 with TRBJ2-7; D possibly uses TRBD1 or TRBD2 (5 bases each). The CDR3 covers 16 residues. The ends were cut back, 5 bases at V and 4 bases at J, with 24 bases in the middle. Germline CDR1 is GTSNPN and CDR2 is SVGIG (reference sequence). DNA for the CDR3: TGTGCCTGGTTGTCGGGGCCGAAAACAATTAGGTACGAGCAGTACGTC. Its protein is CAWLSGPKTIRYEQYV.

The chain has TRBV29-1 and TRBJ2-1; no clear D gene. V lost 7 bases to trimming and J lost 10 bases, with 17 bases between them. Germline V CDR1 and CDR2: SQVTM, ANQGSEA. The CDR3 covers 12 residues. The DNA for the CDR3 is TGCAGCGCCTCCGAGCGAGCGTGGGAGCAGTTCTTC. Residues: CSASERAWEQFF.

This chain joins TRBV29-1 and TRBJ1-1; 8 nucleotides match TRBD1. The V gene end was trimmed by 4 bases and the J gene end by 6 bases; junction bases not matched to a gene: 10. CDR3 length: 14 amino acids. The germline CDR1 and CDR2 sequences are SQVTM and ANQGSEA. The CDR3 is CSVVLGRGLAEAFF. The CDR3 bases are TGCAGCGTTGTTTTGGGCAGGGGGCTTGCTGAAGCTTTCTTT. The variable domain in full, completed from reference TRBV29-1 and TRBJ1-1, reads SAVISQKPSRDICQRGTSLTIQCQVDSQVTMMFWYRQQPGQSLTLIATANQGSEATYESGFVIDKFPISRPNLTFSTLTVSNMSPEDSSIYLCSVVLGRGLAEAFFGQGTRLTVV.

V is TRBV2 and J is TRBJ1-5; no clear D gene. The CDR3 has 12 amino acids. V was trimmed by 6 bases and J by 8 bases, leaving 11 bases between them. Germline loops: CDR1 SNHLY, CDR2 FYNNEI. Here the CDR3 DNA reads TGTGCCAGCAGGACCTGGGGAAAGCCCCAGCATTTT. This codes for CASRTWGKPQHF.

The chain joins TRBV18 to TRBJ1-5; a possible D gene is TRBD1 (6 bases). Germline values: CDR1 KGHSH, CDR2 LQKENI. The CDR3 runs 14 residues. V was pared by 4 bases and J by 1 base, with 8 bases between. This CDR3 is CASSLGHSNQPQHF. The CDR3 nucleotides are TGTGCCAGCTCACTGGGACACAGCAATCAGCCCCAGCATTTT.

The chain carries TRBV29-1 and TRBJ1-2; the D gene is possibly TRBD1 (6 bases). V was clipped by 4 bases and J by 3 bases, with 12 bases between them. From germline, CDR1 is SQVTM and CDR2 ANQGSEA. The CDR3 extends over 13 amino acids. The CDR3 spells CSVGQGLDYGYTF. For the CDR3, the DNA is TGCAGCGTTGGGCAGGGGCTCGACTATGGCTACACCTTC. The whole variable domain, filled in from reference TRBV29-1 and TRBJ1-2, reads SAVISQKPSRDICQRGTSLTIQCQVDSQVTMMFWYRQQPGQSLTLIATANQGSEATYESGFVIDKFPISRPNLTFSTLTVSNMSPEDSSIYLCSVGQGLDYGYTFGSGTRLTVV.

The rearrangement links TRBV20-1 to TRBJ2-7, with 10 bases fitting TRBD2. The germline CDR1 and CDR2 sequences are DFQATT and SNEGSKA (reference sequence). The ends lost 0 bases at V and 1 base at J; junction bases unmatched: 3. The CDR3 is 15 residues long. CDR3 sequence: CSARELTSGSYEQYV. CDR3 nucleotide sequence: TGCAGTGCTAGAGAACTGACTAGCGGGTCCTACGAGCAGTACGTC.

The chain joins TRBV7-9 to TRBJ2-1, with TRBD2 as a possible D gene (5 bases). With 6 bases removed from V and 9 bases from J, the gap between germline ends came to 21 bases. The CDR3 sequence is 15 residues long. Germline CDR1 reads SEHNR; CDR2 reads FQNEAQ (reference sequence). This CDR3 reads CASSPPRGGQSEQFF. In DNA, the CDR3 is TGTGCCAGCAGTCCCCCTCGAGGAGGCCAGAGTGAGCAGTTCTTC. Filled out from reference TRBV7-9 and TRBJ2-1, the complete variable domain reads DTGVSQNPRHKITKRGQNVTFRCDPISEHNRLYWYRQTLGQGPEFLTYFQNEAQLEKSRLLSDRFSAERPKGSFSTLEIQRTEQGDSAMYLCASSPPRGGQSEQFFGPGTRLTVL.

V usage is TRBV12-3 or TRBV12-4 and J usage is TRBJ2-1; 7 bases match TRBD1. V lost 5 bases, J lost 7 bases, and 11 bases stayed unmatched. This CDR3 has 15 amino acids. This CDR3 reads CASSPRTGIGNEQFF. CDR3 nucleotide sequence: TGTGCCAGCAGTCCTAGGACAGGCATCGGGAATGAGCAGTTCTTC.

The chain links TRBV20-1 to TRBJ1-5, with D perhaps matching TRBD1 (6 bases). The CDR3 has 15 amino acids. V was trimmed by 2 bases and J by 6 bases, leaving 17 bases between them. Germline V gives CDR1 DFQATT, CDR2 SNEGSKA (reference sequence). This CDR3 reads CSARPDRGLGQPQHF. CDR3 nucleotides: TGCAGTGCTAGACCCGACCGGGGGCTGGGTCAGCCCCAGCATTTT.

The CDR3 DNA is TGCAGCCCCCCTGGGGAAACATACTATGGCTACACCTTC. As protein: CSPPGETYYGYTF. The chain carries TRBV29-1 and TRBJ1-2; D unclear. The CDR3 length is 13 residues. From germline, CDR1 is SQVTM and CDR2 ANQGSEA. V was pared by 8 bases and J by 3 bases, with 16 bases between.

This clonotype was observed once. V is TRBV3-1 and J is TRBJ2-1; D possibly uses TRBD1 or TRBD2 (5 bases each). Germline CDR1 reads LGHDT; CDR2 reads YNNKEL (reference sequence). V was shortened by 4 bases and J by 10 bases, with 14 bases between the two germline ends. The CDR3 runs to 13 residues. The chain's CDR3 is CASSPVPGREQFF. The CDR3, as DNA: TGTGCCAGCAGCCCTGTACCGGGACGGGAGCAGTTCTTC.

The J gene is TRBJ1-1, the V gene TRBV29-1, with D unclear. V gave up 6 bases and J gave up 0 bases, with 11 bases separating them. The CDR3 is made up of 13 amino acids. In germline, CDR1 is SQVTM, CDR2 ANQGSEA. In DNA, the CDR3 is TGCAGCGTAGCCACAGAGGTGAACACTGAAGCTTTCTTT. This translates into CSVATEVNTEAFF.

The CDR3 DNA sequence: TGCAGCGTTGAAGGTGGGGAGGGCACTGAAGCTTTCTTT. It specifies CSVEGGEGTEAFF. The chain uses TRBV29-1 and TRBJ1-1; D not resolved. Germline V gene lookup returns CDR1 SQVTM and CDR2 ANQGSEA. The CDR3 sequence is 13 residues long. V was clipped by 1 base and J by 4 bases, with 10 bases between them.

This rearrangement joins TRBV20-1 to TRBJ1-5; D perhaps matches TRBD1 (5 bases). Trimming removed 0 bases from V and 4 bases from J, with 13 bases in between. The CDR3 is made up of 15 amino acids. In germline, CDR1 is DFQATT, CDR2 SNEGSKA (reference sequence). The CDR3 sequence: CSARDGVRVNQPQHF. In DNA, the CDR3 is TGCAGTGCTAGAGATGGAGTCAGGGTGAATCAGCCCCAGCATTTT.

The chain employs TRBV12-3 or TRBV12-4 and TRBJ2-3, with a tentative D call TRBD2 (6 bases). This CDR3 region has 13 residues. Trimming took off 6 bases at V and 4 bases at J, with 11 bases between the two ends. The DNA for the CDR3 is TGTGCCAGCAGCGGGACTTCTCCAGATACGCAGTATTTT. Translation gives CASSGTSPDTQYF.